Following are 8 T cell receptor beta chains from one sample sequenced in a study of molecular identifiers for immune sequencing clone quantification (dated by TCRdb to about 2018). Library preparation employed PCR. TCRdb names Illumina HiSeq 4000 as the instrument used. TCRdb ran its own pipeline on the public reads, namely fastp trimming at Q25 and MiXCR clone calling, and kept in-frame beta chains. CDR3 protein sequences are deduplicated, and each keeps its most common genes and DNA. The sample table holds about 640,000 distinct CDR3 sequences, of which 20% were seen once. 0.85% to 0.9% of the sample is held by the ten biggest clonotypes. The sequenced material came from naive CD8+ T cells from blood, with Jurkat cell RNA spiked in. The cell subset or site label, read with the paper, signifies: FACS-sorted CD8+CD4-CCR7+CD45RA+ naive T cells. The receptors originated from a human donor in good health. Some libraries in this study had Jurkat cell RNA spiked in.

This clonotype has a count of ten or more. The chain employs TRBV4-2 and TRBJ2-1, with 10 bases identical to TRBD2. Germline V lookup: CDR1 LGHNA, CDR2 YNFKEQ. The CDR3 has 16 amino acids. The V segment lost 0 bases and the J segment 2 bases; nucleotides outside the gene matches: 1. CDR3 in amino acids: CASSQESGRAYNEQFF. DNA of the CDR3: TGTGCCAGCAGCCAAGAAAGCGGGAGGGCCTACAATGAGCAGTTCTTC.

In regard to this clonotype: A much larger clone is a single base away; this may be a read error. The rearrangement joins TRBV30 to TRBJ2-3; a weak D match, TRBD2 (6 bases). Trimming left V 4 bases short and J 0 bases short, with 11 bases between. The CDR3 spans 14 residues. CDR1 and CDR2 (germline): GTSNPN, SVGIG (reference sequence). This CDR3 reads CAWTAGRSTDTQYF. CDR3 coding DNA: TGTGCCTGGACTGCGGGACGGAGCACAGATACGCAGTATTTT.

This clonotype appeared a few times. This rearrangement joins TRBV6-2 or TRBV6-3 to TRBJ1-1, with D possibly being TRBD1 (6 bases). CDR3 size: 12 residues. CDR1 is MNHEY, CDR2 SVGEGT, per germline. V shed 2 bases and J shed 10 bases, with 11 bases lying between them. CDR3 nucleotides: TGTGCCAGCAGTTACGGGGGGCGCCGAGCTTTCTTT. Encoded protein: CASSYGGRRAFF.

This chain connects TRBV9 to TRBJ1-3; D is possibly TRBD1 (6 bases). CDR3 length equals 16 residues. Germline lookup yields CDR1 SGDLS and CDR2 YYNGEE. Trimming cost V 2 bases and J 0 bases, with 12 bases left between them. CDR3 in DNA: TGTGCCAGCAGCGTTTCAGGGGCGAACTCTGGAAACACCATATATTTT. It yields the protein CASSVSGANSGNTIYF.

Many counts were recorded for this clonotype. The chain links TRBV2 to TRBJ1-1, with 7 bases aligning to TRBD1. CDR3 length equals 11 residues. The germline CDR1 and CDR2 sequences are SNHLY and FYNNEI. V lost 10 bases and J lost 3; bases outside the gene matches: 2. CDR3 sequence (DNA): TGTGCCACAGGGACAGACACTGAAGCTTTCTTT. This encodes CATGTDTEAFF.

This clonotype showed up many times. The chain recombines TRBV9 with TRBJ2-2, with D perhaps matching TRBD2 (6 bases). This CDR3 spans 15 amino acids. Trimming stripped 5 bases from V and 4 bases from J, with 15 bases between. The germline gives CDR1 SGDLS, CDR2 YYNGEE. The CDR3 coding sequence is TGTGCCAGCAGTCCCACGGCCGGGGGCACCGGGGAGCTGTTTTTT. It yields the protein CASSPTAGGTGELFF.

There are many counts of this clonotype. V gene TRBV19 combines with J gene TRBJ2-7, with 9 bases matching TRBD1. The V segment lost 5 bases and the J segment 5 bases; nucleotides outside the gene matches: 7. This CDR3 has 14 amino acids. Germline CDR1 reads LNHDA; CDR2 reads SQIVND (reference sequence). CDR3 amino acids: CASSPSTGGDEQYF. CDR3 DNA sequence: TGTGCCAGTAGTCCGTCGACAGGGGGTGACGAGCAGTACTTC.

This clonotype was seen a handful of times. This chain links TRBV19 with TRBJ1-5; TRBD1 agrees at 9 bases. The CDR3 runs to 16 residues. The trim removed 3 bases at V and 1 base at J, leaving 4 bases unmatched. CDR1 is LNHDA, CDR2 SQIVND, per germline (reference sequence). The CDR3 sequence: CASSIHGTGSNQPQHF. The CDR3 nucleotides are TGTGCCAGTAGTATTCACGGGACAGGGAGCAATCAGCCCCAGCATTTT.